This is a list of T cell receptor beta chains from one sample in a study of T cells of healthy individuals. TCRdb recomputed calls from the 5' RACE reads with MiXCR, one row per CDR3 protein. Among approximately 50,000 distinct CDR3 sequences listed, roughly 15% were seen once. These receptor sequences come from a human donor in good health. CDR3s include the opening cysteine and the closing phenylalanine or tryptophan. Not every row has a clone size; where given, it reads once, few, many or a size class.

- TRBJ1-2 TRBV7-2 CASRTTEDGYTF
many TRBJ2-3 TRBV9 CASSVGVGTSTDTQYF
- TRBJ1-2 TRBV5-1 CASSVTGPPANYGYTF
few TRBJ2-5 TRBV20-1 CSVGLAGEGETQYF
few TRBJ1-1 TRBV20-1 CSASWGGRNTEAFF
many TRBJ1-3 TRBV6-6 CASSYSARGHSGNTIYF
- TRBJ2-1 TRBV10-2 CACSGGNEQFF
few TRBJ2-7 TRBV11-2 CASSLDGSTGHEQYF
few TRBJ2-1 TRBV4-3 CASSQVPLAGGNEQFF
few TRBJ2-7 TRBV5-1 CASSLVLAGEYEQYF
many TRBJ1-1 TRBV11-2 CASSVGGRGTEAFF
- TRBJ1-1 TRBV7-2 CASSLTGLNTEAFF
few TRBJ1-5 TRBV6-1 CASSEEQGYPHQPQHF
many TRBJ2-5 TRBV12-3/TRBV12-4 CASSLAGTADQETQYF
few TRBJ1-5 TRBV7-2 CASSPTGDSNQPQHF
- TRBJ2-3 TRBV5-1 CASSFSLAGITDTQYF
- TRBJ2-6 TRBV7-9 CASSLTSLAGANVLTF
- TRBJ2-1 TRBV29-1 CSVRGGAIDEQFF
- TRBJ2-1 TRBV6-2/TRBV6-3 CASSRGTAPYGNEQFF
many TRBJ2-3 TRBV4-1 CASSQLDLFSTDTQYF
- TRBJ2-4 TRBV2 CASGPTGENIQYF
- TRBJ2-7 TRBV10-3 CAIREGTSGRTYLYF
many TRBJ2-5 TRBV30 CAWTASGELGETQYF
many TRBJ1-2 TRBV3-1 CASSQGQLLKPGGYTF
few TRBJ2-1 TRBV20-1 CSAGGSGRDRVYNEQFF
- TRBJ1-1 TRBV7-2 CASSLVRGLNTEAFF
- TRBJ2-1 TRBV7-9 CASMGGGRARNEQFF
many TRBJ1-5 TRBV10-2 CASSDNPTGNNQPQHF
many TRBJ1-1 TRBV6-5 CASSQWSQGYSEAFF
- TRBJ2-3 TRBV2 CASSVLRVSSGTSTDTQYF
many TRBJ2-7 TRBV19 CASNTPGQIPGQYF
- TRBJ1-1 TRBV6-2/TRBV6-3 CASSSRGTEAFF
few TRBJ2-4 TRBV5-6 CASSFMGAKEVKNIQYF
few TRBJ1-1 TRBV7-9 CASSFGTLNTEAFF
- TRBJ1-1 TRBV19 CASTGTGGEKNTEAFF
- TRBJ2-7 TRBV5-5 CASSFGPREESEQYF
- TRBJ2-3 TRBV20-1 CSAPTSGGADTQYF
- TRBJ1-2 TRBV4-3 CASSQDSRGDGYTF
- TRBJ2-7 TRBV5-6 CASSRLEGQVTSKGEQYF
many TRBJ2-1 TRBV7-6 CASSFQGREQFF
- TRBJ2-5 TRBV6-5 CASSYSQWTGAETQYF
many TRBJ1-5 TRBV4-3 CASSQVTGQPQHF
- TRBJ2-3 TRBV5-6 CASSHQRGSGRRADTQYF
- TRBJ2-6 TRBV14 CASSQVRHGISGANVLTF
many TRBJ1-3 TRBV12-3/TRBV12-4 CASSRGQGNTIYF
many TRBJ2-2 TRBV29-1 CSADTPNTGELFF
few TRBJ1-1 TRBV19 CASSAQTNTEAFF
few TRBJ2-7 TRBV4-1 CASSRDSGGLSYEQYF
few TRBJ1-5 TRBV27 CASSPRTGAYSNQPQHF
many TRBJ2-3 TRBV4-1 CASSQEGLNSDTQYF
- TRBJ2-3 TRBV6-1 CASSLAPLAGGSTDTQYF
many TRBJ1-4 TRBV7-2 CASSLRPRGPNEKLFF
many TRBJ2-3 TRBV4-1 CASSQASGLGTDTQYF
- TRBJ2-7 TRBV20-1 CSAKTRDTSYEQYF
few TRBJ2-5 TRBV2 CASSESNTKETQYF